This entry features one T cell receptor (beta chain) sequence. The sample comes from a study of shared T cell receptors in the human thymus. TCRdb's copy holds only in-frame clones and misses some; the assay was immunoSEQ multiplex PCR. The sample holds about 660,000 clones, 88% seen once. The sample was also reused in another study, on human thymus T cells. That work states: All donors were healthy Finnish infants who were undergoing corrective surgery to treat congenital heart defects. The study used thymus tissue resected during corrective heart surgery. There appeared to be biased usage of V and J genes in thymic and blood repertoires. Related research reported highly overlapping thymic repertoires among unrelated individuals.

The sequence derives from a boy under three years old with a congenital heart defect. The sample comprised thymocytes.

CDR3 region: CASSQLGTSGRYEQYF. CDR3 bases: TGCGCCAGCAGCCAACTGGGGACTAGCGGACGTTACGAGCAGTACTTC. The rearrangement joins TRBV4-1 to TRBJ2-7, with 11 nucleotides matching TRBD2. V lost 2 bases to trimming and J lost 4 bases; unmatched junction nucleotides: 7. Germline V gene data show CDR1 as MGHRA and CDR2 as YSYEKL. The CDR3 spans 16 residues.